This T cell receptor beta chain was sequenced during a study of vaccination and CD4 T cells after COVID-19. Turning to the study itself: Post-COVID draws followed diagnosis by a median around 97 days (range 35 to 161).

Comments on this clonotype: Its specificity is unknown.

The sample's treatment: approximately 9-day PBMC culture with coronavirus spike peptide pools or control peptides (ViraFEST assay). The medium had half its volume replaced with fresh IL-2 medium on days 3 and 7. The length of the CDR3 is 15 residues. Germline CDR1 SGHTA, CDR2 FQGTGA. Trimming took 1 base from V and 5 from J, leaving 14 bases between them. The Oncomine TCR Beta short-read assay sequenced DNA from cultured CD4+ T cells. It was from cultured CD4+ T cells that genomic DNA was extracted. TCRdb ran MiXCR on the PCR reads and lists one entry per CDR3 protein. The table includes approximately 20,000 distinct CDR3 sequences, 53% detected once.

This TCR derives from a human donor who had recovered from COVID-19. The sample in question was CD4+ T cells from blood, cultured in vitro, obtained before SARS-CoV-2 vaccination. The chain uses TRBV7-3 and TRBJ1-2; the D gene is possibly TRBD1 (6 bases). CDR3 bases: TGTGCCAGCAGCTTAAGTTCAGGGGCTGATTATGGCTACACCTTC. This translates into CASSLSSGADYGYTF.